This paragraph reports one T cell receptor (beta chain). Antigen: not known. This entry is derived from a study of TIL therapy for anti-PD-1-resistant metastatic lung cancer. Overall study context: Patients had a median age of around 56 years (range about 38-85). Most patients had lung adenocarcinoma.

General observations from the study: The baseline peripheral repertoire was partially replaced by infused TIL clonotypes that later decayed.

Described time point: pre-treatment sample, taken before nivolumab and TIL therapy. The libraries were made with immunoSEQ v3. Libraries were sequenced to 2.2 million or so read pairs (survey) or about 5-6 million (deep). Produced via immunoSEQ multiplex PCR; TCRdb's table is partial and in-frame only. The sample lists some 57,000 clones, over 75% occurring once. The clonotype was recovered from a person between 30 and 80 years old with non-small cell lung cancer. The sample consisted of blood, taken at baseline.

The CDR3 nucleotides are TGTGCCAGCAGCTCGGACAGGGGGCGCGGGATTTTGAGCAATCAGCCCCAGCATTTT. It encodes CASSSDRGRGILSNQPQHF. The chain employs TRBV7-8 and TRBJ1-5, with TRBD1 identical over 11 bases. Germline lookup yields CDR1 SGHVS and CDR2 FQNEAQ. The CDR3 is 19 residues long. V lost 4 bases, J lost 1 base, and 12 bases stayed unmatched.